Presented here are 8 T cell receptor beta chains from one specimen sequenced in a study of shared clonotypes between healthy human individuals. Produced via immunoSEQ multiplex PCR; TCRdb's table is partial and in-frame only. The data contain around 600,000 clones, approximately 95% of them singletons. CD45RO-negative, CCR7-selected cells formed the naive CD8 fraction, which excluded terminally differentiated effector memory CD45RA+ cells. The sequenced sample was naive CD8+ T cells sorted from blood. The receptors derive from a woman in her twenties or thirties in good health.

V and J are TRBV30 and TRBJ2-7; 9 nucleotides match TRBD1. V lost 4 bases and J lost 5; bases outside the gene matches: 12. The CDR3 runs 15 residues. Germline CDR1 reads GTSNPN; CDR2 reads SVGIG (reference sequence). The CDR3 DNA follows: TGTGCCTGGAAGGCCCTCCGGGACAGGGCGAACGAGCAGTACTTC. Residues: CAWKALRDRANEQYF.

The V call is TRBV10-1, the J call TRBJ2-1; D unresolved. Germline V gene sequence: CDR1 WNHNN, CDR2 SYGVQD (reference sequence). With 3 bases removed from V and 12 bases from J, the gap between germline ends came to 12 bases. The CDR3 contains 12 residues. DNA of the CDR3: TGCGCCAGCAGTGAAGGCGGCATGGTGCAGTTCTTC. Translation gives CASSEGGMVQFF.

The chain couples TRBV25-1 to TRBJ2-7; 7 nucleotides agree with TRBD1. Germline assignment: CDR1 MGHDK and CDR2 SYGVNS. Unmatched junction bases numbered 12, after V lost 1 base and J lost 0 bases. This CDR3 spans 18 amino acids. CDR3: CASSESGPTGASSYEQYF. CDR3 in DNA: TGTGCCAGCAGTGAATCTGGACCTACAGGGGCCAGCTCCTACGAGCAGTACTTC.

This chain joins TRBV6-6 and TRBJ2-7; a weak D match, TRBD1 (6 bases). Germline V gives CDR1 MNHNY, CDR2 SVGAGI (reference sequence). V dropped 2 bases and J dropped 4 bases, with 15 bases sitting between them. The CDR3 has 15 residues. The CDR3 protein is CASSYHRDLGYEQYF. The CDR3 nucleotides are TGTGCCAGCAGTTACCACAGGGACCTCGGGTACGAGCAGTACTTC.

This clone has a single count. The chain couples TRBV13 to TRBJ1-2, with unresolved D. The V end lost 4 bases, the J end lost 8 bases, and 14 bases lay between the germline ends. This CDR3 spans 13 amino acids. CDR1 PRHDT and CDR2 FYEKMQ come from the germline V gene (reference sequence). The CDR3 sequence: CASSSPPQEGYTF. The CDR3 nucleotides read TGTGCCAGCAGCTCGCCCCCACAAGAAGGCTACACCTTC.

CDR3 nucleotides: TGTGCCAGTAGTGCCCGACAGTTTCACACTGAAGCTTTCTTT. Encoded protein: CASSARQFHTEAFF. The rearrangement links TRBV19 to TRBJ1-1; D might be TRBD1 (5 bases). Trimming pared 5 bases from V and 3 bases from J, leaving 13 bases between. Germline CDR1 LNHDA, CDR2 SQIVND (reference sequence). The CDR3 runs to 14 residues.

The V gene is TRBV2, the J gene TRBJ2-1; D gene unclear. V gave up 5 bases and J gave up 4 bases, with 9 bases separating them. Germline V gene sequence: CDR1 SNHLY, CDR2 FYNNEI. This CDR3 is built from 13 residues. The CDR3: CASSLLEYNEQFF. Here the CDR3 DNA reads TGTGCCAGCAGTCTCCTAGAATACAATGAGCAGTTCTTC.

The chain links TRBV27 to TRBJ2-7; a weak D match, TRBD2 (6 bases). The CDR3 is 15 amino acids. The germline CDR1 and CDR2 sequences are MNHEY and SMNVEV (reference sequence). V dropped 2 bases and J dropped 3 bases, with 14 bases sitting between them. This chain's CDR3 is CASSLLALNNYEQYF. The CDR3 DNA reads TGTGCCAGCAGTTTACTAGCGCTAAACAACTACGAGCAGTACTTC.